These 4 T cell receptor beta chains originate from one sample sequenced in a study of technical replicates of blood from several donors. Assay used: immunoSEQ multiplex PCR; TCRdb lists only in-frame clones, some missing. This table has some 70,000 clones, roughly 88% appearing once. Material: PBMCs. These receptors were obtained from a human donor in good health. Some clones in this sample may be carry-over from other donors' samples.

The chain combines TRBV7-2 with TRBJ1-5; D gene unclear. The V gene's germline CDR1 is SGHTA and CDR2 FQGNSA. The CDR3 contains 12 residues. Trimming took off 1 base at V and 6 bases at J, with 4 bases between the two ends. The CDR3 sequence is CASSLDGQPQHF. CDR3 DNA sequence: TGTGCCAGCAGCTTAGACGGTCAGCCCCAGCATTTT.

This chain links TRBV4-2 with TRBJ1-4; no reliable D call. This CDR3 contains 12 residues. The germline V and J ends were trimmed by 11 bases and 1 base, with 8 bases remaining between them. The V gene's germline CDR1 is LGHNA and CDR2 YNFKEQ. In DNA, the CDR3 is TGTGCCTCCGGTGTAACTAATGAAAAACTGTTTTTT. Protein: CASGVTNEKLFF.

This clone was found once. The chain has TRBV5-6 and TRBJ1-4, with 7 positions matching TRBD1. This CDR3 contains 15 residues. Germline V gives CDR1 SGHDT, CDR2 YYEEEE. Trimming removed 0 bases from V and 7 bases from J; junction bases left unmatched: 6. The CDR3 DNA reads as TGTGCCAGCAGCTTGGTGGACAGGAAAGGTGAAAAACTGTTTTTT. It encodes CASSLVDRKGEKLFF.

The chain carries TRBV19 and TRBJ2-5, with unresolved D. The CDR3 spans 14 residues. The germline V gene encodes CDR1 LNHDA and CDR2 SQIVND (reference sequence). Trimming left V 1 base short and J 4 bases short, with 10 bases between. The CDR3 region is CASSIGAAPETQYF. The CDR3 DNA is TGTGCCAGTAGTATAGGGGCAGCCCCAGAGACCCAGTACTTC.